The rows below give T cell receptor beta chains drawn from one sample of a study of Graves' ophthalmopathy and Graves' hyperthyroidism. TCRdb processed the multiplex PCR reads anew with MiXCR; each CDR3 protein has one entry. The sample consists of 200,000 to 300,000 distinct CDR3 sequences, around 42% of them appearing once. Sequencing was performed on peripheral blood. All receptors come from an adult man with Graves' ophthalmopathy. CDR3s include the opening cysteine and the closing phenylalanine or tryptophan. The D gene is left open where the match is weak. The listing skips clone size in some rows; elsewhere it reads once, few, many or a size class.

v_gene: TRBV12-3/TRBV12-4
j_gene: TRBJ2-5
abundance: few
d_gene: NA
CDR3aa: CASSLQGRQETQYF
CDR3nt: TGTGCCAGCAGTTTACAGGGGAGGCAAGAGACCCAGTACTTC

v_gene: TRBV9
j_gene: TRBJ2-6
abundance: NA
d_gene: TRBD2
CDR3aa: CASSVGLRGAGANVLTF
CDR3nt: TGTGCCAGCAGCGTAGGGCTTCGGGGGGCTGGGGCCAACGTCCTGACTTTC

v_gene: TRBV10-3
j_gene: TRBJ2-1
abundance: NA
d_gene: NA
CDR3aa: CAIRGQAAGVRNEQFF
CDR3nt: TGTGCCATCAGGGGACAGGCTGCGGGAGTGAGGAATGAGCAGTTCTTC

v_gene: TRBV2
j_gene: TRBJ2-1
abundance: NA
d_gene: NA
CDR3aa: CASSLAVSSYNEQFF
CDR3nt: TGTGCCAGCAGTCTCGCTGTTAGCTCCTACAATGAGCAGTTCTTC

v_gene: TRBV30
j_gene: TRBJ2-7
abundance: NA
d_gene: NA
CDR3aa: CAAVWPTRYEQYF
CDR3nt: TGTGCCGCTGTGTGGCCGACGAGATACGAGCAGTACTTC

v_gene: TRBV12-3/TRBV12-4
j_gene: TRBJ2-7
abundance: NA
d_gene: TRBD1
CDR3aa: CASSYGQGTSYEQYF
CDR3nt: TGTGCCAGCAGTTACGGACAGGGGACGTCCTACGAGCAGTACTTC

v_gene: TRBV7-6
j_gene: TRBJ1-6
abundance: many
d_gene: TRBD1
CDR3aa: CASSADRANSPLHF
CDR3nt: TGTGCCAGCAGCGCCGACAGGGCGAATTCACCCCTCCACTTT

v_gene: TRBV20-1
j_gene: TRBJ2-5
abundance: NA
d_gene: TRBD1
CDR3aa: CSAQGASETQYF
CDR3nt: TGCAGTGCCCAGGGGGCCTCAGAGACCCAGTACTTC

v_gene: TRBV7-2
j_gene: TRBJ2-7
abundance: NA
d_gene: TRBD1
CDR3aa: CASSQGFTGAYEQYF
CDR3nt: TGCGCCAGCAGCCAAGGGTTCACAGGGGCCTACGAGCAGTACTTC

v_gene: TRBV10-3
j_gene: TRBJ1-5
abundance: few
d_gene: NA
CDR3aa: CAISVGNQPQHF
CDR3nt: TGTGCCATCAGTGTTGGCAATCAGCCCCAGCATTTT

v_gene: TRBV19
j_gene: TRBJ1-3
abundance: few
d_gene: NA
CDR3aa: CASSIRVVGNTIYF
CDR3nt: TGTGCCAGTAGTATCCGGGTTGTTGGAAACACCATATATTTT

v_gene: TRBV18
j_gene: TRBJ2-5
abundance: NA
d_gene: TRBD1
CDR3aa: CASSPDRGGTQYF
CDR3nt: TGTGCCAGCTCACCGGACAGGGGAGGGACCCAGTACTTC

v_gene: TRBV7-9
j_gene: TRBJ1-5
abundance: NA
d_gene: NA
CDR3aa: CASSLGGGYQPQHF
CDR3nt: TGTGCCAGCAGCTTAGGTGGGGGGTATCAGCCCCAGCATTTT

v_gene: TRBV6-6
j_gene: TRBJ2-7
abundance: NA
d_gene: TRBD2
CDR3aa: CASSLAAYYEQYF
CDR3nt: TGTGCCAGCAGCCTAGCGGCCTACTACGAGCAGTACTTC

v_gene: TRBV24-1
j_gene: TRBJ2-7
abundance: NA
d_gene: TRBD1
CDR3aa: CATSRQGDEQYF
CDR3nt: TGTGCCACCAGTCGGCAGGGGGACGAGCAGTACTTC